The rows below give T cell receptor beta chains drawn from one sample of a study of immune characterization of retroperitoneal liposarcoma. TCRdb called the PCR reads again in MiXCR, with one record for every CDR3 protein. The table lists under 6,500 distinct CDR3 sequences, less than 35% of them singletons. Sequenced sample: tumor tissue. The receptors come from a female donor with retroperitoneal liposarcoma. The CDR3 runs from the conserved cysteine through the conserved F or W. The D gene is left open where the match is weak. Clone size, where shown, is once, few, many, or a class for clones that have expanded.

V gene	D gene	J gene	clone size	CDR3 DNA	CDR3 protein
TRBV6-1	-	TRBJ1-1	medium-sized	TGTGCCAGCACCGAAGGGAAGATTCCTTACACTGAAGCTTTCTTT	CASTEGKIPYTEAFF
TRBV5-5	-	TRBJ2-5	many	TGTGCCAGCAGCCGGGGGACAGAAGAGACCCAGTACTTC	CASSRGTEETQYF
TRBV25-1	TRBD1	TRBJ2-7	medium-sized	TGTGCCAGCAGTGATCCGGGACAGGGTGCCCACGAGCAGTACTTC	CASSDPGQGAHEQYF
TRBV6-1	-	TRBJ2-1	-	TGTGCCAGCAGTTCGGACCAGGGTTTCCACAATGAGCAGTTCTTC	CASSSDQGFHNEQFF
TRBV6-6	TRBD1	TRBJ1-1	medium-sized	TGTGCCAGCAGTTACACTGGACAGGGGTTGAACACTGAAGCTTTCTTT	CASSYTGQGLNTEAFF
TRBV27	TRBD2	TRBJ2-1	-	TGTGCCAGCAGTCAGAGGACGGCGGGGGATGAGCAGTTCTTC	CASSQRTAGDEQFF
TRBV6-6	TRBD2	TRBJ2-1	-	TGTGCCAGCAGTCCCGGGACTAGCGGGGTTAATGAGCAGTTCTTC	CASSPGTSGVNEQFF
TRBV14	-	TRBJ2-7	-	TGTGCCAGCAGCCAGACGTTCTCCGCGGGCTACGAGCAGTACTTC	CASSQTFSAGYEQYF
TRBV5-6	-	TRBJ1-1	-	TGTGCCAGCAGCTTACCGGGCCTTATTGAAGCTTTCTTT	CASSLPGLIEAFF
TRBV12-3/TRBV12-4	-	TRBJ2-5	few	TGTGCCAGCAGGCGTTCTGGGGTCGGGCAAGAGACCCAGTACTTC	CASRRSGVGQETQYF
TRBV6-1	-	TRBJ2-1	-	TGTGCCAGCAGTGAAGCAAGCGGCAGCGATGAGCAGTTCTTC	CASSEASGSDEQFF
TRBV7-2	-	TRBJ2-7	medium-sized	TGTGCCAGCAGCGTTGGGGTGGCCTACGAGCAGTACTTC	CASSVGVAYEQYF
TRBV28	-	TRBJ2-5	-	TGTGCCAGCAGTTTTGAGTCAGAATCAACCCAAGAGACCCAGTACTTC	CASSFESESTQETQYF
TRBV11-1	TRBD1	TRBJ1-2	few	TGTGCCAGCAGCACCCGGACAGGGGGGCTCAGCGGCTACACCTTC	CASSTRTGGLSGYTF